This T cell receptor beta chain originates from a study of T cells in Graves' hyperthyroidism and ophthalmopathy. The overall study: Peripheral blood was secured at the point of initial diagnosis, before any treatment.

The CDR3 extends over 17 amino acids. Looked up from germline, CDR1 is KGHSH and CDR2 is LQKENI. The germline V and J ends were trimmed by 2 bases and 2 bases, with 18 bases remaining between them. Regions amplified from RNA transcripts were the TCR beta CDR3 regions. RT-PCR in the first round (using the HTBI primer set) targeted the TCR CDR3. TCRdb fed the multiplex PCR reads into MiXCR, producing one record per CDR3 protein. The table includes 500,000 to 750,000 distinct CDR3 sequences, approximately 15% detected once. Absence of ophthalmopathy progression within 18 months defined stable Graves' hyperthyroidism. Newly diagnosed hyperthyroidism, duration under 2 months, in patients aged 18 to 65. Using approximately 10 ml of fresh peripheral blood, PBMCs were prepared.

The sample comprised blood. This sequence originates from a woman aged 25 to 45 with Graves' hyperthyroidism. The chain is built from TRBV18 and TRBJ1-1; the D gene is possibly TRBD1 (5 bases). In DNA form, the CDR3 reads TGTGCCAGCTCACCAACGTCCCGACAGTGGATAAACACTGAAGCTTTCTTT. Amino acid sequence: CASSPTSRQWINTEAFF.